The 18 T cell receptor beta chains below were found in one sample sequenced in a study of cytomegalovirus exposure and HLA in healthy donors. The PCR made use of 60 Vbeta and 13 Jbeta primers. The table came from immunoSEQ multiplex PCR; TCRdb's copy has only in-frame clones and leaves some out. The table shows 30,000 to 40,000 clones, with roughly 44% occurring only once. Specimen: PBMCs. These receptors came from a woman aged 45 to 65 in good health and CMV-seronegative.

The gene calls are TRBV28 and TRBJ1-2; TRBD1 aligns across 7 bases. With V trimmed by 3 bases and J by 3 bases, 10 bases remained unmatched. This CDR3 comprises 16 residues. Germline lookup yields CDR1 MDHEN and CDR2 SYDVKM. CDR3 sequence: CASSFRGQRVHYGYTF. CDR3 sequence (DNA): TGTGCCAGCAGTTTTCGGGGACAGCGAGTCCACTATGGCTACACCTTC.

The genes are TRBV6-6 and TRBJ2-1; 11 bases line up with TRBD2. This CDR3 comprises 14 residues. CDR1 and CDR2 (germline): MNHNY, SVGAGI (reference sequence). CDR3 bases: TGTGCAACCATAGCGGGAGGGGGGGACAATGAGCAGTTCTTC. Protein product: CATIAGGGDNEQFF.

DNA for the CDR3: TGTGCCAGCAGCGCCACAGGGGCCAACAATCAGCCCCAGCATTTT. Its protein is CASSATGANNQPQHF. The chain links TRBV9 to TRBJ1-5; 7 nucleotides align to TRBD1. The CDR3 totals 15 residues. V dropped 3 bases and J dropped 3; count of bases not matched to a gene: 6. CDR1 and CDR2 (germline): SGDLS, YYNGEE.

This clone showed up just a few times. The chain uses TRBV15 and TRBJ2-5; 11 bases fit TRBD1. J was trimmed by 3 bases and V by 3 bases; bases with no gene match: 3. The germline gives CDR1 LNHNV, CDR2 YYDKDF (reference sequence). The CDR3 is 15 residues long. CDR3 amino acids: CATSRGQGGEETQYF. As DNA, the CDR3 is TGTGCCACCAGCAGGGGACAGGGGGGGGAAGAGACCCAGTACTTC.

This clone was counted a few times. This rearrangement joins TRBV9 to TRBJ2-7; 7 positions agree with TRBD1. The CDR3 has 15 amino acids. Germline CDR1 is SGDLS and CDR2 is YYNGEE. J gave up 2 bases and V 0 bases, and 5 bases lay outside the gene matches. DNA of the CDR3: TGTGCCAGCAGCGTAGCGACAGGGATACCCTACGAGCAGTACTTC. This encodes CASSVATGIPYEQYF.

V usage is TRBV7-8 and J usage is TRBJ1-2, with D possibly matching TRBD1 (6 bases). The CDR3 runs 14 residues. Looked up from germline, CDR1 is SGHVS and CDR2 is FQNEAQ. The ends were cut back, 0 bases at V and 7 bases at J, with 12 bases in the middle. The CDR3 here is CASSLARGPGGYTF. CDR3 in DNA: TGTGCCAGCAGCTTAGCCAGGGGCCCCGGTGGCTACACCTTC.

Note on this clone: Sequence at one end of the junction differs from germline and may be a read error. The chain has TRBV7-9 and TRBJ2-2; 10 nucleotides match TRBD2. Looked up from germline, CDR1 is SEHNR and CDR2 is FQNEAQ (reference sequence). CDR3 length: 16 amino acids. The CDR3 spells CSSSVPSGSETGELFF. The CDR3 nucleotides are TGTTCCAGCAGCGTACCTAGCGGGAGCGAGACCGGGGAGCTGTTTTTT. Supplemented by reference TRBV7-9 and TRBJ2-2, the full variable domain reads DTGVSQNPRHKITKRGQNVTFRCDPISEHNRLYWYRQTLGQGPEFLTYFQNEAQLEKSRLLSDRFSAERPKGSFSTLEIQRTEQGDSAMYLCSSSVPSGSETGELFFGEGSRLTVL.

The sample holds a few counts of this clone. The chain employs TRBV7-9 and TRBJ2-1; D remains unclear. This CDR3 spans 15 amino acids. V lost 2 bases to trimming and J lost 2 bases, with 10 bases between them. CDR1 and CDR2 from the germline V gene are SEHNR and FQNEAQ (reference sequence). CDR3 bases: TGTGCCAGCAGCTTACATAAACTGACCTACAATGAGCAGTTCTTC. Encoded protein: CASSLHKLTYNEQFF.

The chain is built from TRBV10-3 and TRBJ2-5; 7 bases fit TRBD1. V lost 7 bases and J lost 1; bases outside the gene matches: 9. Germline V gene data show CDR1 as ENHRY and CDR2 as SYGVKD. This CDR3 region has 15 residues. The CDR3, as DNA: TGTGCCATCAATGAATGGGGACAGCGCCAAGAGACCCAGTACTTC. This translates into CAINEWGQRQETQYF.

The V call is TRBV6-5, the J call TRBJ1-2, with 9 bases identical to TRBD1. The CDR3 has 13 residues. The J segment lost 8 bases and the V segment lost 8 bases, leaving 9 bases of the junction unmatched. The germline gives CDR1 MNHEY, CDR2 SVGAGI. CDR3 in amino acids: CASGFRTGEGYTF. CDR3 DNA: TGTGCCAGCGGATTTAGGACAGGGGAAGGCTACACCTTC.

This rearrangement joins TRBV2 to TRBJ2-5; 7 nucleotides agree with TRBD2. J lost 5 bases, V lost 6 bases, and 9 bases had no gene match. CDR1 SNHLY and CDR2 FYNNEI come from the germline V gene. There are 14 residues in the CDR3. The CDR3 here is CASSASGTRETQYF. The CDR3 DNA sequence: TGTGCCAGCAGCGCTAGCGGAACGAGGGAGACCCAGTACTTC.

The chain carries TRBV6-5 and TRBJ2-3, with D perhaps TRBD2 (6 bases). The CDR3 has 16 residues. CDR1 and CDR2 from the germline V gene are MNHEY and SVGAGI. V lost 0 bases and J 5 bases, leaving 15 bases between the germline ends. CDR3 sequence: CASSYSGGKPRDTQYF. CDR3 sequence (DNA): TGTGCCAGCAGTTACTCGGGCGGGAAACCTAGAGATACGCAGTATTTT.

V usage is TRBV11-2 and J usage is TRBJ2-1, with D uncertain. Germline-derived CDR1 and CDR2 are SGHAT and FQNNGV. Between the trimmed V and J ends, which lost 1 base and 4 bases, there was a span of 5 bases. The CDR3 covers 13 residues. CDR3 region: CASSLGRYNEQFF. The CDR3 nucleotides are TGTGCCAGCAGCTTAGGTCGGTACAATGAGCAGTTCTTC. The full variable domain, with the rest looked up from reference TRBV11-2 and TRBJ2-1, is EAGVAQSPRYKIIEKRQSVAFWCNPISGHATLYWYQQILGQGPKLLIQFQNNGVVDDSQLPKDRFSAERLKGVDSTLKIQPAKLEDSAVYLCASSLGRYNEQFFGPGTRLTVL.

This sequence joins TRBV5-1 and TRBJ2-7; no clear D gene. The V end was cut by 0 bases, the J end by 0 bases, with 4 bases between. This CDR3 has 13 amino acids. Germline V lookup: CDR1 SGHRS, CDR2 YFSETQ. Here the CDR3 reads CASSLALSYEQYF. In nucleotides, the CDR3 is TGCGCCAGCAGCTTGGCTCTCTCCTACGAGCAGTACTTC.

The chain carries TRBV18 and TRBJ2-1; possible D gene TRBD1, 5 bases. The CDR3 is 17 amino acids. V was trimmed by 2 bases and J by 5 bases, leaving 19 bases between them. From germline, CDR1 is KGHSH and CDR2 LQKENI. CDR3 sequence reads: CASSPGALSGPHNEQFF. CDR3 DNA sequence: TGTGCCAGCTCACCAGGGGCCCTTTCCGGCCCTCACAATGAGCAGTTCTTC.

This clone was seen just once. The CDR3, as DNA: TGTGCCAGCAGTGACTCGAAGGCAGAGACTTTCTGCACCTACAATGAGCAGTTCTTC. Translated: CASSDSKAETFCTYNEQFF. J is TRBJ2-1 and V is TRBV6-4; no reliable D call. Trimming removed 0 bases from V and 2 bases from J, with 20 bases in between. Germline CDR1 reads MRHNA; CDR2 reads SNTAGT. This CDR3 has 19 amino acids.

V gene TRBV18 combines with J gene TRBJ2-7; 7 bases map to TRBD1. Germline CDR1 reads KGHSH; CDR2 reads LQKENI. CDR3 length equals 14 residues. V lost 3 bases and J lost 6; bases outside the gene matches: 8. DNA of the CDR3: TGTGCCAGCTCACCCTCACAGGGGCTCTCCGAGCAGTACTTC. It is translated as CASSPSQGLSEQYF.

The count of this clone is one. The CDR3 DNA sequence: TGTGCCAGTACCCTAACGGACAGGGACTATGGCTACACCTTC. This encodes CASTLTDRDYGYTF. The chain recombines TRBV19 with TRBJ1-2; 8 bases map to TRBD1. This CDR3 spans 14 amino acids. Germline CDR1 is LNHDA and CDR2 is SQIVND (reference sequence). V shed 7 bases, J shed 3 bases, and the junction held 7 bases outside the gene matches.